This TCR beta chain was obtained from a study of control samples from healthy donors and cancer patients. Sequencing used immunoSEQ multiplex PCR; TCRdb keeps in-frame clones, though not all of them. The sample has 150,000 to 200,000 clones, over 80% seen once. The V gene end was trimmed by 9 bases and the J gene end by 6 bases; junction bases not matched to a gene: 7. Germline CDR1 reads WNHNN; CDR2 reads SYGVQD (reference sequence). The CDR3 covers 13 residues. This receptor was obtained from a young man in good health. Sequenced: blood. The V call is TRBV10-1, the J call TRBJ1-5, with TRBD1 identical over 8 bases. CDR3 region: CARRRDRSQPQHF. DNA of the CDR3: TGCGCCAGACGCCGGGACAGGTCTCAGCCCCAGCATTTT.